This TCR beta chain was profiled in a study of T cell changes during pregnancy in multiple sclerosis. Losses at the gene ends were 5 bases for V and 4 bases for J; bases not matched to a gene: 11. Germline V gives CDR1 SGHKS, CDR2 YYEKEE (reference sequence). The CDR3 totals 15 residues. TCRdb's copy holds only in-frame clones and misses some; the assay was immunoSEQ multiplex PCR. Among tens of thousands of clones listed, about 90% were seen once. The origin of this receptor is a female donor in good health, enrolled as a control in a pregnancy study. The V and J genes are TRBV5-5 and TRBJ1-1, with 7 bases that match TRBD1. Source: CD4+ T cells from peripheral blood mononuclear cells, taken after pregnancy. The CDR3: CASRSTTGLGTEAFF. For the CDR3, the DNA is TGTGCCAGCAGATCAACGACAGGGTTGGGCACTGAAGCTTTCTTT.